The T cell receptor beta chain described here comes from a study of T cell clones after liver transplantation. Study details: Tolerance: complete withdrawal held at least one year, liver enzymes staying within twice normal. Study observations and caveats: In most of the 8 subjects, circulating graft-donor-reactive CD4 TCRbeta sequences fell significantly after transplant. Low donor cell numbers restricted donor-reactive repertoire measurement in a couple of subjects.

This clone was counted once. Its specificity is not known. Germline-derived CDR1 and CDR2 are SEHNR and FQNEAQ (reference sequence). The CDR3 is 14 residues long. Trimming pared 2 bases from V and 6 bases from J, leaving 8 bases between. Repertoires were generated with immunoSEQ multiplex PCR, while TCRdb's copy carries only in-frame clones and drops some. Of 65,000 to 85,000 clones listed, about 85% were seen once; the top ten hold 2.1%. J is TRBJ1-6 and V is TRBV7-9; D is uncertain. The origin of this receptor is a human patient who received a liver transplant. Part of the T cells may come from the graft donor. Here the sequenced sample was CD4+ T cells from blood, taken about 50 months after liver transplant. The CDR3 loop is CASSLTTPNSPLHF. The CDR3 bases are TGTGCCAGCAGCTTAACGACACCTAATTCACCCCTCCACTTT.